What follows describes a single T cell receptor (beta chain). Its specificity is not known. Time point indicated: cycle 4 day 1 (C4D1), after five to seven weeks of nivolumab. In every patient, relapse followed autologous stem cell transplantation, while exposure to brentuximab vedotin differed. Complete response, partial response or progressive disease constituted the best response categories observed. This entry comes from a study of PD-1 blockade in classical Hodgkin lymphoma. Study-wide findings and caveats: Baseline TCR diversity was reportedly lower in newly diagnosed patients than in healthy donors. It was reported as lower still in relapsed/refractory patients.

Trimming removed 3 bases at V and 7 bases at J, with 5 bases between. Germline assignment: CDR1 MNHNS and CDR2 SASEGT. The CDR3 spans 11 residues. Only in-frame clones appear in the TCRdb table, and some are missing; sequencing was by immunoSEQ multiplex PCR. There are about 27,000 clones in the sample; roughly 72% occur only once, and 3.5% to 4.5% lies in the top ten. This clonotype was sampled from a human donor with classical Hodgkin lymphoma. This chain links TRBV6-1 with TRBJ2-3; D is unresolved. The sequences come from peripheral blood mononuclear cells (PBMCs), collected before the fourth cycle of nivolumab. This chain's CDR3 is CASSEGYTQYF. CDR3 nucleotides: TGTGCCAGCAGTGAGGGGTATACGCAGTATTTT.